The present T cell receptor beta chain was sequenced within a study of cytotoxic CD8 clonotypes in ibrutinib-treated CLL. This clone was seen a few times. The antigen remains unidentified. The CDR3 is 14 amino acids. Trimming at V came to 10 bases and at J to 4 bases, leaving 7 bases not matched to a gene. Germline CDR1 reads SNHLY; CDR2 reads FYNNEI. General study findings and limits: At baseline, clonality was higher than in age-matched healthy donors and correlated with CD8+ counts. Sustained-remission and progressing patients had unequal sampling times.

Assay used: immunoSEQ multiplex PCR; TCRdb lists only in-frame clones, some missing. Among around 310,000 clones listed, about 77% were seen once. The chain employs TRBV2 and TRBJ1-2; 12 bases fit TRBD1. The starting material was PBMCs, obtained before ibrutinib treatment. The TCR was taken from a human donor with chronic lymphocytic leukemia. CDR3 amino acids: CATLGQGASYGYTF. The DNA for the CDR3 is TGTGCCACCTTGGGACAGGGGGCCTCCTATGGCTACACCTTC.